Below are 11 T cell receptor beta chains sequenced from a single sample in a study of OX40 agonist ivuxolimab in advanced cancers. Data came from immunoSEQ multiplex PCR; TCRdb stores just in-frame clones and leaves some out. The sample yields tens of thousands of clones, nearly 90% seen once. Sequencing was performed on CD4+ or CD8+ T cells sorted from blood, taken in a trial of the OX40 agonist ivuxolimab. All receptors come from an adult with an advanced solid tumor such as melanoma, head and neck, liver or kidney cancer.

The gene calls are TRBV10-1 and TRBJ2-7, with 8 bases identical to TRBD2. The CDR3 is 15 amino acids. In germline, CDR1 is WNHNN, CDR2 SYGVQD (reference sequence). The J segment lost 3 bases and the V segment lost 3 bases, leaving 7 bases of the junction unmatched. The chain's CDR3 is CASSEDGTRGYEQYF. In DNA form, the CDR3 reads TGCGCCAGCAGTGAAGATGGGACTAGGGGCTACGAGCAGTACTTC.

V is TRBV6-5 and J is TRBJ2-7; TRBD2 matches 11 bases. This CDR3 has 14 amino acids. V gave up 3 bases and J gave up 3 bases; unmatched junction bases: 1. Germline values: CDR1 MNHEY, CDR2 SVGAGI. CDR3 in amino acids: CASSYTSGSYEQYF. The CDR3 DNA is TGTGCCAGCAGTTATACTAGCGGGAGCTACGAGCAGTACTTC.

This chain uses TRBV5-1 with TRBJ2-3; 9 nucleotides align to TRBD1. The V segment lost 4 bases and the J segment 9 bases; nucleotides outside the gene matches: 3. Germline V lookup: CDR1 SGHRS, CDR2 YFSETQ. CDR3 length: 12 residues. The chain's CDR3 is CASSQGQGTQYF. CDR3 bases: TGCGCCAGCAGCCAAGGACAGGGGACGCAGTATTTT.

This clone appeared a single time. The rearrangement joins TRBV5-8 to TRBJ2-1; possible D gene TRBD1, 6 bases. CDR1 is SGHTS and CDR2 is YDEGEE in the germline V gene. The CDR3 has 12 amino acids. The germline V and J ends were trimmed by 4 bases and 8 bases, with 10 bases remaining between them. The CDR3 region has the DNA TGTGCCAGCAGCCCCACAGGGTATGAGCAGTTCTTC. Amino acid sequence: CASSPTGYEQFF.

The genes are TRBV2 and TRBJ2-7; maybe TRBD2 (6 bases). The CDR3 runs to 14 residues. In germline, CDR1 is SNHLY, CDR2 FYNNEI. Trimming stripped 5 bases from V and 2 bases from J, with 13 bases between. This CDR3 reads CASSPTGVPYEQYF. The DNA for the CDR3 is TGTGCCAGCAGTCCCACGGGGGTGCCCTACGAGCAGTACTTC.

This clone appeared a few times. The V call is TRBV2, the J call TRBJ1-6; TRBD1 might be the D (5 bases). V lost 7 bases to trimming and J lost 6 bases, with 13 bases between them. The CDR3 is 14 amino acids. Germline V gene sequence: CDR1 SNHLY, CDR2 FYNNEI. CDR3 nucleotides: TGTGCCAGCAACGGGGACGGTTTTAATTCACCCCTCCACTTT. It yields the protein CASNGDGFNSPLHF. The whole variable domain, remainder taken from reference TRBV2 and TRBJ1-6, is EPEVTQTPSHQVTQMGQEVILRCVPISNHLYFYWYRQILGQKVEFLVSFYNNEISEKSEIFDDQFSVERPDGSNFTLKIRSTKLEDSAMYFCASNGDGFNSPLHFGNGTRLTVT.

Remarks on this clone: At one end the junction does not follow the germline gene, possibly because of a read error. V usage is TRBV5-1 and J usage is TRBJ2-7, with 7 positions matching TRBD1. The CDR3 is made up of 14 amino acids. CDR1 and CDR2 (germline): SGHRS, YFSETQ. CDR3 in DNA: TGTGCCAGCAGCAGACAGGGTCTCCTTTACGAGCAGTACTTC. Amino acid sequence: CASSRQGLLYEQYF.

The chain recombines TRBV7-8 with TRBJ2-3, with D unclear. V was shortened by 1 base and J by 2 bases, with 13 bases between the two germline ends. Germline values: CDR1 SGHVS, CDR2 FQNEAQ. The CDR3 sequence is 16 residues long. CDR3 nucleotide sequence: TGTGCCAGCAGCTTAGAAGATAGTTTGGCCACAGATACGCAGTATTTT. As protein: CASSLEDSLATDTQYF. Together with reference TRBV7-8 and TRBJ2-3, the CDR3 gives the full variable domain: GAGVSQSPRYKVAKRGQDVALRCDPISGHVSLFWYQQALGQGPEFLTYFQNEAQLDKSGLPSDRFFAERPEGSVSTLKIQRTQQEDSAVYLCASSLEDSLATDTQYFGPGTRLTVL.

V gene TRBV5-4 combines with J gene TRBJ2-2; 7 nucleotides line up with TRBD1. The germline V gene encodes CDR1 SGHNT and CDR2 YYREEE (reference sequence). V trimming: 9 bases; J trimming: 2 bases; junction bases outside the gene matches: 10. The CDR3 is 15 amino acids. The CDR3: CAIPSRDRNTGELFF. The CDR3 coding sequence is TGTGCCATCCCATCCCGGGACAGAAACACCGGGGAGCTGTTTTTT.

V usage is TRBV19 and J usage is TRBJ2-3; D gene unclear. CDR1 is LNHDA and CDR2 is SQIVND in the germline V gene (reference sequence). V dropped 6 bases and J dropped 4 bases, with 8 bases sitting between them. The CDR3 consists of 12 residues. The CDR3 DNA sequence: TGTGCCAGTAGCGCCTGGCCAGATACGCAGTATTTT. This sequence encodes CASSAWPDTQYF.

This rearrangement joins TRBV10-3 to TRBJ2-1; TRBD2 aligns across 7 bases. Germline V gene data show CDR1 as ENHRY and CDR2 as SYGVKD. This CDR3 spans 16 amino acids. V shed 3 bases and J 2 bases; nucleotides not matched to a gene: 7. The CDR3 reads CAISDLLATTYNEQFF. For the CDR3, the DNA is TGTGCCATCAGTGATTTACTAGCGACTACCTACAATGAGCAGTTCTTC.